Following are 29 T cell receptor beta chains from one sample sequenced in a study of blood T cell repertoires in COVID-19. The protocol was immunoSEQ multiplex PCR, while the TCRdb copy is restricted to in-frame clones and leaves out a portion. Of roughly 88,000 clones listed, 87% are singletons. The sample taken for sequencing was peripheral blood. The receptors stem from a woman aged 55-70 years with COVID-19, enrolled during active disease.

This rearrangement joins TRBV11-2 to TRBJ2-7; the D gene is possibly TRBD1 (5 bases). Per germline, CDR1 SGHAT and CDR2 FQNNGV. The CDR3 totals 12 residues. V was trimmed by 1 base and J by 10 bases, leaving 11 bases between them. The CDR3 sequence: CASSLGDSVQYF. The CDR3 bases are TGTGCCAGCAGCTTAGGAGACAGCGTTCAGTACTTC.

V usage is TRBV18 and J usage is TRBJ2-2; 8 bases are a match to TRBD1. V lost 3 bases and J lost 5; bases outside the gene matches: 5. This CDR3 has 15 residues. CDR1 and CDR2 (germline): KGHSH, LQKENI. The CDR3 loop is CASSPRTGSTGELFF. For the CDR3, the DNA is TGTGCCAGCTCACCCCGGACAGGGAGTACCGGGGAGCTGTTTTTT.

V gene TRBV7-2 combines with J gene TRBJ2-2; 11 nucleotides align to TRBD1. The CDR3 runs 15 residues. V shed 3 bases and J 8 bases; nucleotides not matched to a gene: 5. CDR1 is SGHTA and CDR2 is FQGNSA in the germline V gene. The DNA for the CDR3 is TGTGCCAGCAGCTTCAGGACAGGGGGCGCGGGGGAGCTGTTTTTT. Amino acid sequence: CASSFRTGGAGELFF.

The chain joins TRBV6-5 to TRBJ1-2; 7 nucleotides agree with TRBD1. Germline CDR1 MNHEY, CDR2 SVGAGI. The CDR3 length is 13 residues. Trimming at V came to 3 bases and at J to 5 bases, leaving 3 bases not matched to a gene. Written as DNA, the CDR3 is TGTGCCAGCAGTTATCGACAGGGTTATGGCTACACCTTC. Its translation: CASSYRQGYGYTF.

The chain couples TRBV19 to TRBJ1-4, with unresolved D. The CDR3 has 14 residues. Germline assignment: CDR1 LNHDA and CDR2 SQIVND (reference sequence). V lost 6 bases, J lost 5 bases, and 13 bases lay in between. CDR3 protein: CASSGRDWNEKLFF. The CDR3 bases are TGTGCCAGTAGCGGGAGGGATTGGAATGAAAAACTGTTTTTT.

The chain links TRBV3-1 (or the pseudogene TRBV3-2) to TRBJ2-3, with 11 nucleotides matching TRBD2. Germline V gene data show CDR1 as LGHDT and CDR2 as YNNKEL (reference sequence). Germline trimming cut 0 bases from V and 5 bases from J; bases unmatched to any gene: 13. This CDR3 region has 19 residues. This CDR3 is CASSQDFSLSGGERDTQYF. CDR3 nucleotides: TGTGCCAGCAGCCAAGATTTTTCCCTTAGCGGGGGGGAGAGAGATACGCAGTATTTT.

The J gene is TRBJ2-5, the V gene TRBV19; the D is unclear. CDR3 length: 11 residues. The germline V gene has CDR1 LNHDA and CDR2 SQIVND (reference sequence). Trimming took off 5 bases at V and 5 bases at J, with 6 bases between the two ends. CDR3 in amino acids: CASSSGETQYF. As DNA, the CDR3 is TGTGCCAGTAGTTCCGGGGAGACCCAGTACTTC.

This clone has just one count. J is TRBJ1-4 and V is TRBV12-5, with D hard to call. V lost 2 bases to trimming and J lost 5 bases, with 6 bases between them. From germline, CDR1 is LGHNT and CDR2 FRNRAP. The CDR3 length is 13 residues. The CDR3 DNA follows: TGTGCTAGTGGTTTGTGGCCGAATGAAAAACTGTTTTTT. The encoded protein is CASGLWPNEKLFF.

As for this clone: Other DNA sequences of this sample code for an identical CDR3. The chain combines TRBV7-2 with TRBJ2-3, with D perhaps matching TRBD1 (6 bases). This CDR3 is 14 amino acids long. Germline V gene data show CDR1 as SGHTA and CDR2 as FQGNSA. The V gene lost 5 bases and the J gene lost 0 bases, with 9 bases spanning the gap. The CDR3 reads CASSPGVSTDTQYF. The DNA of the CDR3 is TGTGCCAGCAGCCCAGGGGTTAGCACAGATACGCAGTATTTT.

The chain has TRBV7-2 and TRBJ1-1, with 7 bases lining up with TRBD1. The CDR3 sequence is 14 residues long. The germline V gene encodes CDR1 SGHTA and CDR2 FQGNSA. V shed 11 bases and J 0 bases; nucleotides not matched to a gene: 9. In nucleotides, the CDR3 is TGTGCCGGCCGACAGGGAGCAATGAACACTGAAGCTTTCTTT. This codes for CAGRQGAMNTEAFF.

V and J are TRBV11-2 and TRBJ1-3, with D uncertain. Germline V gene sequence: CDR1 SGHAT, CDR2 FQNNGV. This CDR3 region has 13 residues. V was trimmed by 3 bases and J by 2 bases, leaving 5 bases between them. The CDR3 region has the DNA TGTGCCAGCAGCTTCCGGGCTGGAAACACCATATATTTT. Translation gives CASSFRAGNTIYF.

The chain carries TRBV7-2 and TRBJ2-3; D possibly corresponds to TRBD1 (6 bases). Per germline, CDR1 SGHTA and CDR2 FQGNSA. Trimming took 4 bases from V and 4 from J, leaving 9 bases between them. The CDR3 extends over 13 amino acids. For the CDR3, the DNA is TGTGCCAGCAGCTCCAGGGGCGCAGATACGCAGTATTTT. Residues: CASSSRGADTQYF.

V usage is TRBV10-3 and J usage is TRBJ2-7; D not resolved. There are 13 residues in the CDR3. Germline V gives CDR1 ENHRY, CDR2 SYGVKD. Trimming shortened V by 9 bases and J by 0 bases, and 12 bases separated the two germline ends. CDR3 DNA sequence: TGTGCCATTGTTGAGTCCCTCTCCTACGAGCAGTACTTC. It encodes CAIVESLSYEQYF.

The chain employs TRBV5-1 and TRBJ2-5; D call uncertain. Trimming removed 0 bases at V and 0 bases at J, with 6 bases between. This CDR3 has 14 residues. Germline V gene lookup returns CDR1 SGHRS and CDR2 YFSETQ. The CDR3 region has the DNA TGCGCCAGCAGCTTGGATCCGGACCAAGAGACCCAGTACTTC. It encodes CASSLDPDQETQYF.

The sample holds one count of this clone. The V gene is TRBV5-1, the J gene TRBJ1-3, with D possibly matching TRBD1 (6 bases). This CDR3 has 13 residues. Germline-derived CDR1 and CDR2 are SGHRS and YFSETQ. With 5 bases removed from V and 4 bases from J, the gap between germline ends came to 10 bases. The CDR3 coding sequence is TGCGCCAGCAGGGGGGACAACGGAAACACCATATATTTT. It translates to CASRGDNGNTIYF.

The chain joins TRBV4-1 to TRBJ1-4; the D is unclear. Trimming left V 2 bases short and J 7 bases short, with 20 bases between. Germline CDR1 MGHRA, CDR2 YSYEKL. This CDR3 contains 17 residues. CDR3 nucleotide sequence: TGCGCCAGCAGCCAACAAGAAGGAAGAGGGATAGGTGAAAAACTGTTTTTT. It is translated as CASSQQEGRGIGEKLFF.

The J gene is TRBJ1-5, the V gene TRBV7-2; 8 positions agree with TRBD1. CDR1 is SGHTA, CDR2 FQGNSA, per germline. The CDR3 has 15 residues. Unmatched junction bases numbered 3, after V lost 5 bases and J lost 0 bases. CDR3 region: CASSPGQGSNQPQHF. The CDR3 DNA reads TGTGCCAGCAGCCCAGGACAGGGTAGCAATCAGCCCCAGCATTTT.

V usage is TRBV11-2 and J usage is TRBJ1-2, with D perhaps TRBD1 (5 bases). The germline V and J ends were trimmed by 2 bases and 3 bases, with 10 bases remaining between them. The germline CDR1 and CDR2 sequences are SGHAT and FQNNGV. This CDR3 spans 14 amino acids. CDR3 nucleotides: TGTGCCAGCAGCTTATCGACAGACTACTATGGCTACACCTTC. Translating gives CASSLSTDYYGYTF.

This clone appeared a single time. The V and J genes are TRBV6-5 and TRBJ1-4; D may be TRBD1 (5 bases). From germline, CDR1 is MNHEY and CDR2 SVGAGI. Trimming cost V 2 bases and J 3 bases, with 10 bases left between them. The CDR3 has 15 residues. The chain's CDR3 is CASSYGQAPNEKLFF. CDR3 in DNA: TGTGCCAGCAGTTACGGACAAGCACCTAATGAAAAACTGTTTTTT.

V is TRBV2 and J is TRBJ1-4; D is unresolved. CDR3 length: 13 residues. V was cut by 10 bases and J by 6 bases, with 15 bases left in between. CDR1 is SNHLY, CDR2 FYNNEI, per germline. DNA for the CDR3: TGTGCCACGGCGCGGGGTACGGATGAAAAACTGTTTTTT. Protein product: CATARGTDEKLFF. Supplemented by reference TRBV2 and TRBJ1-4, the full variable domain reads EPEVTQTPSHQVTQMGQEVILRCVPISNHLYFYWYRQILGQKVEFLVSFYNNEISEKSEIFDDQFSVERPDGSNFTLKIRSTKLEDSAMYFCATARGTDEKLFFGSGTQLSVL.

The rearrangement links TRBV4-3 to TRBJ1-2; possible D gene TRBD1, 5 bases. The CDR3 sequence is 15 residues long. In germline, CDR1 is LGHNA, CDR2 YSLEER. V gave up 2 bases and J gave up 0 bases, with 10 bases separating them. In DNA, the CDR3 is TGCGCCAGCAGCCAATCCTCGACAGCTAACTATGGCTACACCTTC. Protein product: CASSQSSTANYGYTF.

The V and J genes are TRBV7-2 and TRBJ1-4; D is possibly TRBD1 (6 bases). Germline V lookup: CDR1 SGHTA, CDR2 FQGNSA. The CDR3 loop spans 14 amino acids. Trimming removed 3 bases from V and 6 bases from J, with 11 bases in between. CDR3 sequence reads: CASSLAGEYEKLFF. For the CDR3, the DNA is TGTGCCAGCAGCTTGGCAGGGGAGTATGAAAAACTGTTTTTT. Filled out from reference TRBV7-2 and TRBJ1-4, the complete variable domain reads GAGVSQSPSNKVTEKGKDVELRCDPISGHTALYWYRQSLGQGLEFLIYFQGNSAPDKSGLPSDRFSAERTGGSVSTLTIQRTQQEDSAVYLCASSLAGEYEKLFFGSGTQLSVL.

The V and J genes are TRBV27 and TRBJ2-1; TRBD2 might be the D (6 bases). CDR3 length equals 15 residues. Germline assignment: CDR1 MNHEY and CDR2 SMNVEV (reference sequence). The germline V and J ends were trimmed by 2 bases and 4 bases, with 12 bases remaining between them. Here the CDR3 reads CASSLGGSHYNEQFF. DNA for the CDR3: TGTGCCAGCAGTTTAGGAGGGAGCCATTACAATGAGCAGTTCTTC.

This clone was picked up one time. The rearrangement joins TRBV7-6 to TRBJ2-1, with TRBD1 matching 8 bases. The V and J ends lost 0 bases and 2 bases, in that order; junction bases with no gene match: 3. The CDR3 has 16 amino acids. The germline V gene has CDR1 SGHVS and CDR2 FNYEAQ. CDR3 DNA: TGTGCCAGCAGCTTAGCGGGGACAGGCCCCTACAATGAGCAGTTCTTC. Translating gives CASSLAGTGPYNEQFF.

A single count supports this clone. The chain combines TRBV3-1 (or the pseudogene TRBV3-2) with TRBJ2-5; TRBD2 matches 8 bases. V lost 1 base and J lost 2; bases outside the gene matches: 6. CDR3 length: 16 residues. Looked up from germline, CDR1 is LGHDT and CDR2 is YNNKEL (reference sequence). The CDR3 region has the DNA TGTGCCAGCAGCCAAGTGGCGGGGGGAATACAAGAGACCCAGTACTTC. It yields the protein CASSQVAGGIQETQYF.

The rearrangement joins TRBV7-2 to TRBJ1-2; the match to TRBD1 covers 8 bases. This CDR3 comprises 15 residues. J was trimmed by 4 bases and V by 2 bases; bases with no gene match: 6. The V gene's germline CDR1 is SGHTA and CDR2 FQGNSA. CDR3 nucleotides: TGTGCCAGCAGCTTAACAGGGGGATCTACCTATGGCTACACCTTC. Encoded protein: CASSLTGGSTYGYTF. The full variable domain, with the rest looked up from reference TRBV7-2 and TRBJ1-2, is GAGVSQSPSNKVTEKGKDVELRCDPISGHTALYWYRQSLGQGLEFLIYFQGNSAPDKSGLPSDRFSAERTGGSVSTLTIQRTQQEDSAVYLCASSLTGGSTYGYTFGSGTRLTVV.

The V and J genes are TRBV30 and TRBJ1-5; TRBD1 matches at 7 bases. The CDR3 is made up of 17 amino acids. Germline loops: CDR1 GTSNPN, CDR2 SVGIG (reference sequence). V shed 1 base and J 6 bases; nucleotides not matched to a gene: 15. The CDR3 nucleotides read TGTGCCTGGAGTGGAGGTACAGGGGCGAAATCTTTTCAGCCCCAGCATTTT. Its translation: CAWSGGTGAKSFQPQHF.

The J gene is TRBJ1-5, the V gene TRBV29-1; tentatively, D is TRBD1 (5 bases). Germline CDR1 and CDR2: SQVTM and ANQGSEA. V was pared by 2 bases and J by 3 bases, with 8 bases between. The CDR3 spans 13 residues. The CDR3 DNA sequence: TGCAGCGTTGAATTGGACACCAATCAGCCCCAGCATTTT. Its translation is CSVELDTNQPQHF. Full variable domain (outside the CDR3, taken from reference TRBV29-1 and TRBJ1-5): SAVISQKPSRDICQRGTSLTIQCQVDSQVTMMFWYRQQPGQSLTLIATANQGSEATYESGFVIDKFPISRPNLTFSTLTVSNMSPEDSSIYLCSVELDTNQPQHFGDGTRLSIL.

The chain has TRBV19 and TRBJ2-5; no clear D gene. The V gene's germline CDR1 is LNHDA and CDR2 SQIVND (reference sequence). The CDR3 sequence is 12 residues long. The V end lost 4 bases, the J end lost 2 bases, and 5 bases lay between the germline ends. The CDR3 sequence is CASSNKQETQYF. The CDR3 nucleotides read TGTGCCAGTAGTAACAAACAAGAGACCCAGTACTTC.